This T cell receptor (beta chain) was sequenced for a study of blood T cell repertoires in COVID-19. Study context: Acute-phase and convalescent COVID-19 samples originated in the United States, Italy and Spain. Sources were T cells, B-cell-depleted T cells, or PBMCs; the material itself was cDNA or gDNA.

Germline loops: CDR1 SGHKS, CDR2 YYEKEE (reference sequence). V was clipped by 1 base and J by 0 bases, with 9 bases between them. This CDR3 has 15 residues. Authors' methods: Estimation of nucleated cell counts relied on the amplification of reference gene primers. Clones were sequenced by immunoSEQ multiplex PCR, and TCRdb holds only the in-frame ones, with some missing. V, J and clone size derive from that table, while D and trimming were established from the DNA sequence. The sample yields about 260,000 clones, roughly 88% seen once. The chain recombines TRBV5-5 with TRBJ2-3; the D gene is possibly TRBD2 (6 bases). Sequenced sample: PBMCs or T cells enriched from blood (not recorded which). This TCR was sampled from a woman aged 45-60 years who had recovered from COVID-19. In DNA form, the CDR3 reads TGTGCCAGCAGCTTGAGAGGGACTAGCACAGATACGCAGTATTTT. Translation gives CASSLRGTSTDTQYF. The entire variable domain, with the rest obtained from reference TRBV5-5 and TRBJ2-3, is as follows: DAGVTQSPTHLIKTRGQQVTLRCSPISGHKSVSWYQQVLGQGPQFIFQYYEKEERGRGNFPDRFSARQFPNYSSELNVNALLLGDSALYLCASSLRGTSTDTQYFGPGTRLTVL.